The 29 T cell receptor beta chains listed next were all sequenced from one sample in a study of glioma-infiltrating T cells after dendritic cell vaccination. This table comes from immunoSEQ multiplex PCR, and its TCRdb copy is limited to in-frame clones, with some not included. The sample shows fewer than 95,000 clones, 85% of them seen only once. Time point specified: after dendritic cell vaccination, including at tumor progression/relapse. Source: blood, taken after dendritic cell vaccination. Receptor source: a human donor with glioblastoma.

The V gene is TRBV29-1, the J gene TRBJ2-7, with TRBD1 matching over 9 bases. J was trimmed by 3 bases and V by 0 bases; bases with no gene match: 6. Germline-derived CDR1 and CDR2 are SQVTM and ANQGSEA. The CDR3 runs 15 residues. CDR3 bases: TGCAGCGTTGAAGATCAGGACAGGGGCTTCTACGAGCAGTACTTC. Protein product: CSVEDQDRGFYEQYF.

This clone was detected a few times. The chain has TRBV2 and TRBJ2-7; D perhaps matches TRBD2 (6 bases). V lost 6 bases and J 3 bases, leaving 30 bases between the germline ends. The CDR3 has 19 amino acids. Germline lookup yields CDR1 SNHLY and CDR2 FYNNEI. CDR3 protein: CASRASGTDAGHYHYEQYF. CDR3 sequence (DNA): TGTGCCAGCAGGGCCTCCGGGACTGATGCGGGCCATTACCACTACGAGCAGTACTTC. The variable domain in full, with the rest retrieved from reference TRBV2 and TRBJ2-7, is EPEVTQTPSHQVTQMGQEVILRCVPISNHLYFYWYRQILGQKVEFLVSFYNNEISEKSEIFDDQFSVERPDGSNFTLKIRSTKLEDSAMYFCASRASGTDAGHYHYEQYFGPGTRLTVT.

The CDR3 DNA sequence: TGTGCCAGCAGCCGCGACAGGTACGAGCAGTACTTC. As protein: CASSRDRYEQYF. V gene TRBV7-2 combines with J gene TRBJ2-7; possible D gene TRBD1, 6 bases. Germline values: CDR1 SGHTA, CDR2 FQGNSA. The CDR3 sequence is 12 residues long. The V and J ends lost 5 bases and 4 bases respectively, with 9 bases between them. Filled out from reference TRBV7-2 and TRBJ2-7, the complete variable domain reads GAGVSQSPSNKVTEKGKDVELRCDPISGHTALYWYRQSLGQGLEFLIYFQGNSAPDKSGLPSDRFSAERTGGSVSTLTIQRTQQEDSAVYLCASSRDRYEQYFGPGTRLTVT.

V usage is TRBV19 and J usage is TRBJ2-2; 10 positions match TRBD1. Germline V gene data show CDR1 as LNHDA and CDR2 as SQIVND (reference sequence). This CDR3 is 15 amino acids long. V dropped 5 bases and J dropped 6; count of bases not matched to a gene: 6. CDR3 nucleotide sequence: TGTGCCAGTAGTTATGGACAGGGGGGGTCCGGGGAGCTGTTTTTT. It yields the protein CASSYGQGGSGELFF.

The rearrangement joins TRBV15 to TRBJ2-5; 8 nucleotides match TRBD1. Germline CDR1 LNHNV, CDR2 YYDKDF (reference sequence). Trimming took 6 bases from V and 7 from J; bases not matched to a gene: 7. The CDR3 totals 13 residues. This CDR3 reads CATRGTGIGTQYF. The DNA of the CDR3 is TGTGCCACCAGGGGGACAGGTATTGGGACCCAGTACTTC.

The chain is built from TRBV28 and TRBJ2-7; 9 bases agree with TRBD1. The length of the CDR3 is 15 residues. The V segment lost 5 bases and the J segment 3 bases; nucleotides outside the gene matches: 8. The germline V gene encodes CDR1 MDHEN and CDR2 SYDVKM. CDR3 residues: CASSTGGASVYEQYF. CDR3 in DNA: TGTGCCAGCAGTACAGGGGGCGCTTCCGTCTACGAGCAGTACTTC.

The chain employs TRBV6-6 and TRBJ1-4; perhaps TRBD1 as D (6 bases). Trimming stripped 8 bases from V and 5 bases from J, with 21 bases between. The CDR3 runs to 16 residues. Germline loops: CDR1 MNHNY, CDR2 SVGAGI (reference sequence). The CDR3 reads CASRENKGGGNEKLFF. CDR3 coding DNA: TGTGCCAGCCGAGAGAATAAGGGGGGAGGGAATGAAAAACTGTTTTTT.

This chain connects TRBV14 to TRBJ2-5; 8 bases fit TRBD1. Trimming cost V 4 bases and J 4 bases; bases outside gene matches: 5. This CDR3 has 14 amino acids. Germline CDR1 SGHDN, CDR2 FVKESK. The CDR3 bases are TGTGCCAGCAGCCCGCAAGGACAGGGAGAGACCCAGTACTTC. It translates to CASSPQGQGETQYF.

The V and J genes are TRBV2 and TRBJ2-1; weak D call: TRBD1 (5 bases). The CDR3 runs 14 residues. The germline V gene encodes CDR1 SNHLY and CDR2 FYNNEI. The V gene lost 7 bases and the J gene lost 0 bases, with 10 bases spanning the gap. CDR3 protein: CASKDTGSYNEQFF. The CDR3 DNA follows: TGTGCCAGCAAGGACACTGGCTCCTACAATGAGCAGTTCTTC.

This clone showed up just once. The CDR3 nucleotides are TGTGCCAGCAGCATTGGACAGGGTTTCGATGAGCAGTTCTTC. This sequence encodes CASSIGQGFDEQFF. The chain recombines TRBV6-5 with TRBJ2-1, with TRBD1 identical over 8 bases. The CDR3 covers 14 residues. V shed 6 bases and J 8 bases; nucleotides not matched to a gene: 9. Germline loops: CDR1 MNHEY, CDR2 SVGAGI.

In DNA form, the CDR3 reads TGTGCCAGCAGTACAACCTCTAGCGGGAGGTTTTACGAGCAGTACTTC. Its translation is CASSTTSSGRFYEQYF. V and J are TRBV27 and TRBJ2-7; 11 nucleotides match TRBD2. The germline V gene encodes CDR1 MNHEY and CDR2 SMNVEV (reference sequence). V trimming: 5 bases; J trimming: 4 bases; junction bases outside the gene matches: 10. CDR3 size: 16 residues.

The rearrangement joins TRBV28 to TRBJ2-1; 11 bases fit TRBD2. CDR3 length: 20 amino acids. Germline V gives CDR1 MDHEN, CDR2 SYDVKM. After removal of 3 bases from V and 5 bases from J, the junction contained 18 bases not matched to a gene. The CDR3 DNA sequence: TGTGCCAGCAGTTTTGATGTCGAACTAGCGGGAGAAAGAGGACACAATGAGCAGTTCTTC. Translating it yields CASSFDVELAGERGHNEQFF. The entire variable domain, with the rest obtained from reference TRBV28 and TRBJ2-1, is as follows: DVKVTQSSRYLVKRTGEKVFLECVQDMDHENMFWYRQDPGLGLRLIYFSYDVKMKEKGDIPEGYSVSREKKERFSLILESASTNQTSMYLCASSFDVELAGERGHNEQFFGPGTRLTVL.

A note on this clone: Other DNA sequences in this specimen translate into the identical CDR3. The chain recombines TRBV18 with TRBJ1-5; tentative D call: TRBD1 (5 bases). V lost 2 bases to trimming and J lost 2 bases, with 7 bases between them. The CDR3 consists of 14 residues. Germline CDR1 reads KGHSH; CDR2 reads LQKENI. The CDR3: CASSPGGGNQPQHF. The CDR3 region has the DNA TGTGCCAGCTCACCAGGGGGGGGCAATCAGCCCCAGCATTTT.

The chain employs TRBV6-5 and TRBJ1-6; D is ambiguous. Trimming stripped 3 bases from V and 6 bases from J, with 9 bases between. The CDR3 covers 14 residues. Germline CDR1 and CDR2: MNHEY and SVGAGI. DNA of the CDR3: TGTGCCAGCAGTTATTCGACTCGTAATTCACCCCTCCACTTT. Protein: CASSYSTRNSPLHF.

V usage is TRBV7-2 and J usage is TRBJ1-2, with D unresolved. Trimming took 2 bases from V and 3 from J, leaving 10 bases between them. The germline CDR1 and CDR2 sequences are SGHTA and FQGNSA. The CDR3 is 14 amino acids. The CDR3 DNA reads TGTGCCAGCAGCTTATCCCCGGAGGACTATGGCTACACCTTC. Its protein is CASSLSPEDYGYTF.

This clone was counted a few times. J is TRBJ1-5 and V is TRBV19; 10 nucleotides agree with TRBD1. The CDR3 consists of 14 residues. Germline CDR1 reads LNHDA; CDR2 reads SQIVND (reference sequence). V lost 6 bases to trimming and J lost 4 bases; unmatched junction nucleotides: 3. The CDR3 sequence is CASRTGGWNQPQHF. The CDR3 coding sequence is TGTGCCAGTAGGACAGGGGGCTGGAATCAGCCCCAGCATTTT. Full variable domain (remainder filled in from reference TRBV19 and TRBJ1-5): DGGITQSPKYLFRKEGQNVTLSCEQNLNHDAMYWYRQDPGQGLRLIYYSQIVNDFQKGDIAEGYSVSREKKESFPLTVTSAQKNPTAFYLCASRTGGWNQPQHFGDGTRLSIL.

The genes are TRBV6-1 and TRBJ1-5, with a possible D match to TRBD1 (5 bases). CDR1 is MNHNS and CDR2 is SASEGT in the germline V gene. The CDR3 contains 13 residues. The V and J ends lost 6 bases and 3 bases respectively, with 9 bases between them. For the CDR3, the DNA is TGTGCCAGCAGACGGACAAACAATCAGCCCCAGCATTTT. As protein: CASRRTNNQPQHF.

The V and J genes are TRBV5-1 and TRBJ2-3; tentative D call: TRBD1 (5 bases). This CDR3 has 15 residues. The germline V and J ends were trimmed by 7 bases and 3 bases, with 18 bases remaining between them. CDR1 and CDR2 from the germline V gene are SGHRS and YFSETQ. CDR3 sequence (DNA): TGCGCCAGCGGAGCATCAGGGATAGGGACAGATACGCAGTATTTT. It encodes CASGASGIGTDTQYF.

V usage is TRBV7-9 and J usage is TRBJ2-7; the D gene is possibly TRBD1 (5 bases). This CDR3 has 12 residues. Trimming pared 6 bases from V and 2 bases from J, leaving 8 bases between. CDR1 is SEHNR, CDR2 FQNEAQ, per germline (reference sequence). CDR3 region: CASRGAPYEQYF. For the CDR3, the DNA is TGTGCCAGCAGAGGGGCCCCCTACGAGCAGTACTTC.

The V call is TRBV5-4, the J call TRBJ2-7; perhaps TRBD2 as D (5 bases). This CDR3 region has 16 residues. Germline CDR1 SGHNT, CDR2 YYREEE (reference sequence). V lost 1 base and J lost 5, with 19 bases in between. CDR3 sequence (DNA): TGTGCCAGCAGCTTGAGTGGGTCTAGCTCGGTTCACGAGCAGTACTTC. This encodes CASSLSGSSSVHEQYF.

This clone was seen a few times. V usage is TRBV5-1 and J usage is TRBJ2-7, with 7 positions matching TRBD1. Germline V gene sequence: CDR1 SGHRS, CDR2 YFSETQ. J lost 4 bases, V lost 0 bases, and 7 bases had no gene match. This CDR3 is 15 amino acids long. CDR3 loop: CASSLETGQTYEQYF. The CDR3 bases are TGCGCCAGCAGCTTGGAAACGGGACAGACTTACGAGCAGTACTTC. The full variable domain, its missing parts supplied by reference TRBV5-1 and TRBJ2-7, is KAGVTQTPRYLIKTRGQQVTLSCSPISGHRSVSWYQQTPGQGLQFLFEYFSETQRNKGNFPGRFSGRQFSNSRSEMNVSTLELGDSALYLCASSLETGQTYEQYFGPGTRLTVT.

The genes are TRBV5-1 and TRBJ2-7; TRBD2 aligns across 8 bases. The germline V gene has CDR1 SGHRS and CDR2 YFSETQ. Unmatched junction bases numbered 8, after V lost 0 bases and J lost 0 bases. The CDR3 length is 17 residues. The CDR3 here is CASSLAGRGGSSYEQYF. CDR3 DNA sequence: TGCGCCAGCAGCTTGGCGGGCCGGGGGGGAAGCTCCTACGAGCAGTACTTC.

This chain uses TRBV5-5 with TRBJ2-7; tentatively, D is TRBD1 (6 bases). Trimming cost V 2 bases and J 5 bases, with 20 bases left between them. CDR3 length equals 16 residues. Germline CDR1 reads SGHKS; CDR2 reads YYEKEE (reference sequence). The CDR3 region is CASSFPPRGSADEQYF. The CDR3 DNA reads TGTGCCAGCAGCTTCCCCCCCAGGGGATCGGCCGACGAGCAGTACTTC.

The CDR3 here is CASSYGLAGAGELFF. Here the CDR3 DNA reads TGTGCCAGCAGCTACGGACTAGCGGGAGCCGGGGAGCTGTTTTTT. The chain has TRBV5-4 and TRBJ2-2; TRBD2 agrees at 13 bases. This CDR3 comprises 15 residues. The germline gives CDR1 SGHNT, CDR2 YYREEE (reference sequence). Losses at the gene ends were 3 bases for V and 6 bases for J; bases not matched to a gene: 2. Together with reference TRBV5-4 and TRBJ2-2, the CDR3 gives the full variable domain: ETGVTQSPTHLIKTRGQQVTLRCSSQSGHNTVSWYQQALGQGPQFIFQYYREEENGRGNFPPRFSGLQFPNYSSELNVNALELDDSALYLCASSYGLAGAGELFFGEGSRLTVL.

J is TRBJ2-7 and V is TRBV5-4; TRBD2 might be the D (7 bases). The CDR3 is 16 amino acids. Trimming stripped 3 bases from V and 6 bases from J, with 22 bases between. The germline V gene has CDR1 SGHNT and CDR2 YYREEE (reference sequence). The CDR3 DNA reads TGTGCCAGCAGCTCGGGGCGGGCGGGGGCGAAAAGCGAGCAGTACTTC. It is translated as CASSSGRAGAKSEQYF.

This clone was seen only once. The chain links TRBV6-5 to TRBJ2-1, with 8 bases identical to TRBD2. The CDR3 sequence is 15 residues long. The V gene end was trimmed by 0 bases and the J gene end by 5 bases; junction bases not matched to a gene: 3. In germline, CDR1 is MNHEY, CDR2 SVGAGI. The CDR3 spells CASSYSILADNEQFF. The CDR3 nucleotides are TGTGCCAGCAGTTACTCGATACTAGCGGACAATGAGCAGTTCTTC.

The chain has TRBV6-1 and TRBJ1-5, with D tentatively TRBD1 (6 bases). The CDR3 totals 15 residues. Germline loops: CDR1 MNHNS, CDR2 SASEGT. Between the trimmed V and J ends, which lost 2 bases and 6 bases, there was a span of 14 bases. CDR3 residues: CASSEQPLQGQPQHF. Written as DNA, the CDR3 is TGTGCCAGCAGTGAACAGCCCTTACAGGGTCAGCCCCAGCATTTT.

This clone was detected once. The rearrangement links TRBV13 to TRBJ2-3; 8 nucleotides agree with TRBD2. The CDR3 covers 14 residues. Trimming removed 7 bases from V and 2 bases from J; junction bases left unmatched: 5. Germline V gene lookup returns CDR1 PRHDT and CDR2 FYEKMQ (reference sequence). The CDR3: CASKRESPTDTQYF. CDR3 bases: TGTGCCAGCAAGCGGGAGTCCCCCACAGATACGCAGTATTTT.

The chain links TRBV11-2 to TRBJ1-2, with D possibly being TRBD1 (5 bases). Per the germline V gene, CDR1 is SGHAT and CDR2 is FQNNGV. This CDR3 contains 12 residues. V lost 5 bases, J lost 4 bases, and 8 bases lay in between. This CDR3 reads CASSPGIYGYTF. CDR3 DNA sequence: TGTGCCAGCAGCCCAGGGATCTATGGCTACACCTTC. Based on the CDR3 plus reference TRBV11-2 and TRBJ1-2, the full variable domain is EAGVAQSPRYKIIEKRQSVAFWCNPISGHATLYWYQQILGQGPKLLIQFQNNGVVDDSQLPKDRFSAERLKGVDSTLKIQPAKLEDSAVYLCASSPGIYGYTFGSGTRLTVV.